Following are 10 T cell receptor beta chains from one sample sequenced in a study of control samples from healthy donors and cancer patients. The repertoire was sequenced with immunoSEQ multiplex PCR; TCRdb's copy has only in-frame clones and lacks some. This repertoire shows around 89,000 clones, around 80% found once; its top ten account for around 9.5%. The specimen was blood. The origin of the receptors is an older woman in good health.

The genes are TRBV7-2 and TRBJ1-6, with D possibly matching TRBD1 (5 bases). The CDR3 contains 14 residues. The ends were cut back, 7 bases at V and 7 bases at J, with 14 bases in the middle. CDR1 and CDR2 from the germline V gene are SGHTA and FQGNSA. The CDR3 DNA follows: TGTGCCAGCACCTTGGGGGTGGCAAATTCACCCCTCCACTTT. As protein: CASTLGVANSPLHF.

The chain combines TRBV2 with TRBJ2-1; 12 bases are a match to TRBD2. Germline V gives CDR1 SNHLY, CDR2 FYNNEI. CDR3 size: 19 residues. The trim removed 6 bases at V and 5 bases at J, leaving 17 bases unmatched. CDR3 region: CASRRLGTSGPRGDNEQFF. CDR3 coding DNA: TGTGCCAGCAGGAGGCTGGGGACTAGCGGGCCCCGGGGGGACAATGAGCAGTTCTTC.

For the CDR3, the DNA is TGTGCCAGCAGCTTCGTGGCCAATCAGCCCCAGCATTTT. This sequence encodes CASSFVANQPQHF. The V and J genes are TRBV7-2 and TRBJ1-5; D uncertain. Germline CDR1 reads SGHTA; CDR2 reads FQGNSA. Trimming took 3 bases from V and 3 from J, leaving 6 bases between them. The CDR3 contains 13 residues.

This sequence joins TRBV10-1 and TRBJ1-2; D is uncertain. Per the germline V gene, CDR1 is WNHNN and CDR2 is SYGVQD (reference sequence). V was cut by 2 bases and J by 2 bases, with 6 bases left in between. CDR3 length equals 13 residues. The chain's CDR3 is CASSEGINYGYTF. DNA for the CDR3: TGCGCCAGCAGTGAGGGCATCAACTATGGCTACACCTTC.

This clone was seen a few times. The V call is TRBV15, the J call TRBJ1-5, with 8 positions matching TRBD1. Per the germline V gene, CDR1 is LNHNV and CDR2 is YYDKDF (reference sequence). The CDR3 spans 15 residues. Unmatched junction bases numbered 8, after V lost 5 bases and J lost 5 bases. The CDR3 nucleotides read TGTGCCACCAGCGCCCTATCGGGACAGGATCAGCCCCAGCATTTT. It codes for CATSALSGQDQPQHF.

The chain has TRBV7-8 and TRBJ2-3, with 8 bases identical to TRBD2. This CDR3 has 18 residues. The V gene's germline CDR1 is SGHVS and CDR2 FQNEAQ. The ends lost 1 base at V and 1 base at J; junction bases unmatched: 10. CDR3 nucleotides: TGTGCCAGCAGCTTAGTTCGGGGGGGCCCGGGGGGCACAGATACGCAGTATTTT. Its protein is CASSLVRGGPGGTDTQYF.

This chain joins TRBV27 and TRBJ1-1, with no clear D. With 7 bases removed from V and 0 bases from J, the gap between germline ends came to 6 bases. The CDR3 is 12 amino acids. Germline CDR1 reads MNHEY; CDR2 reads SMNVEV (reference sequence). The CDR3 reads CASKAVNTEAFF. Written as DNA, the CDR3 is TGTGCCAGCAAAGCAGTGAACACTGAAGCTTTCTTT.

The chain recombines TRBV4-2 with TRBJ2-1, with 12 bases matching TRBD2. The junction had 9 bases not matched to a gene; V was cut back by 0 bases and J by 3 bases. CDR1 and CDR2 (germline): LGHNA, YNFKEQ. This CDR3 comprises 19 residues. CDR3 region: CASSQERTSGRTIYNEQFF. CDR3 coding DNA: TGTGCCAGCAGCCAAGAAAGAACTAGCGGGAGGACCATCTACAATGAGCAGTTCTTC.

The genes are TRBV10-2 and TRBJ2-2; either TRBD1 or TRBD2 may supply D (5 bases each). The germline V gene encodes CDR1 WSHSY and CDR2 SAAADI. With 4 bases removed from V and 4 bases from J, the gap between germline ends came to 13 bases. This CDR3 contains 15 residues. The CDR3 reads CASSARERGTGELFF. CDR3 in DNA: TGCGCCAGCAGTGCCAGGGAACGGGGCACCGGGGAGCTGTTTTTT.

This chain links TRBV7-9 with TRBJ1-1; no firm D call. Germline V gene lookup returns CDR1 SEHNR and CDR2 FQNEAQ (reference sequence). Trimming removed 5 bases at V and 5 bases at J, with 12 bases between. The CDR3 runs 13 residues. CDR3 DNA: TGTGCCAGCAGCCTCCTCGGGGAAACTGAAGCTTTCTTT. This translates into CASSLLGETEAFF. Together with reference TRBV7-9 and TRBJ1-1, the CDR3 gives the full variable domain: DTGVSQNPRHKITKRGQNVTFRCDPISEHNRLYWYRQTLGQGPEFLTYFQNEAQLEKSRLLSDRFSAERPKGSFSTLEIQRTEQGDSAMYLCASSLLGETEAFFGQGTRLTVV.